The clone carrying this TCR beta chain came up many times. Patients aged 18 to 65 with hyperthyroidism were newly diagnosed, with duration under 2 months. The sample comes from a study of T cells in Graves' hyperthyroidism and ophthalmopathy. Amplified TCR beta CDR3 regions derived from RNA transcripts. HTBI primers drove first-round RT-PCR of the TCR CDR3. TCRdb used MiXCR to reprocess the multiplex PCR reads, holding one entry per CDR3 protein. The sample carries hundreds of thousands of distinct CDR3 sequences, around 15% recorded once. The receptor was derived from a woman aged 25 to 39 with Graves' hyperthyroidism. Sequenced: blood.

The CDR3 region is CASSFNRGVEAFF. The CDR3 DNA is TGTGCCAGCAGCTTTAACAGGGGGGTTGAAGCTTTCTTT. The chain combines TRBV11-2 with TRBJ1-1; 8 positions match TRBD1. Looked up from germline, CDR1 is SGHAT and CDR2 is FQNNGV. The CDR3 contains 13 residues. Trimming took 3 bases from V and 7 from J; bases not matched to a gene: 4.